A selection of T cell receptor beta chains follows, all from one sample in a study of control samples from healthy donors and cancer patients. Only in-frame clones appear in the TCRdb table, and some are missing; sequencing was by immunoSEQ multiplex PCR. The sample carries approximately 170,000 clones, roughly nine tenths recorded once. Material for sequencing was blood. The receptors come from a woman in her thirties in good health. The CDR3 runs from the conserved cysteine through the conserved F or W. D genes are given only for firm matches. Size values are once, few and many counts, or a class for expanded clones, and some rows have none.

>.|TRBV2|TRBJ2-6|TRBD2
TGTGCCAGCGGGGAGGGTGCCGTCCTGACTTTC
CASGEGAVLTF
>.|TRBV11-2|TRBJ1-6|.
TGTGCCAGCAGCTTAGAATTATCACCCCTCCACTTT
CASSLELSPLHF
>.|TRBV27|TRBJ2-3|TRBD1
TGTGCCAGCAGTTTTTGGCACAGGGGGACAGATACGCAGTATTTT
CASSFWHRGTDTQYF
>.|TRBV19|TRBJ2-1|TRBD2
TGTGCCAGTAGTATCCGGACTAGCGGGAGTTCCTACAATGAGCAGTTCTTC
CASSIRTSGSSYNEQFF
>.|TRBV29-1|TRBJ2-6|.
TGCAGCGCCCCGGACGGGAGCTCTGGGGCCAACGTCCTGACTTTC
CSAPDGSSGANVLTF
>once|TRBV18|TRBJ1-1|TRBD1
TGTGCCAGCTCACCAGACAGGGCGATGAACACTGAAGCTTTCTTT
CASSPDRAMNTEAFF
>.|TRBV30|TRBJ2-5|TRBD2
TGTGCCTGGAGTGGTAGTGAGGGAGGGCGGGAGACCCAGTACTTC
CAWSGSEGGRETQYF
>.|TRBV5-1|TRBJ2-7|.
TGCGCCAGCAGCGAAACAGGGTTGAGCTCCTACGAGCAGTACTTC
CASSETGLSSYEQYF
>.|TRBV7-7|TRBJ2-2|TRBD2
TGTGCCAGCAGCTTACTAGCGGGGGGATCCGGGGAGCTGTTTTTT
CASSLLAGGSGELFF
>.|TRBV6-6|TRBJ1-3|.
TGTGCCAGCAGTCCACCGGGACGAGACTCTGGAAACACCATATATTTT
CASSPPGRDSGNTIYF